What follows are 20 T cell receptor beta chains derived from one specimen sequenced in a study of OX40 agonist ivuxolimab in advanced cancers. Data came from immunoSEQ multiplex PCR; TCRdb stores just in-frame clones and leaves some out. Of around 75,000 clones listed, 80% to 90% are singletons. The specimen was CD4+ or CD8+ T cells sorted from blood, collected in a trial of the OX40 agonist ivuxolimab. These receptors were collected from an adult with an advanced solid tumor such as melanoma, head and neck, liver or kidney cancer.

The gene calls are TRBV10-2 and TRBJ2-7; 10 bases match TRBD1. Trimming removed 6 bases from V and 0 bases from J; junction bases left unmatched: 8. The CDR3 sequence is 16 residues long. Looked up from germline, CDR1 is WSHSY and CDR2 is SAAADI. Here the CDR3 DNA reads TGCGCCAGCAGGGACAGGGGGGGCCCCAGCTCCTACGAGCAGTACTTC. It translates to CASRDRGGPSSYEQYF.

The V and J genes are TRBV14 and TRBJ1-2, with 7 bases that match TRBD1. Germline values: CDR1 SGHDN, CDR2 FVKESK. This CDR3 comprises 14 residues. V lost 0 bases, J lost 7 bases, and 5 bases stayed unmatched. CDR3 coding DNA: TGTGCCAGCAGCCAAGAAGTTCACAGGGGTGGCTACACCTTC. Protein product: CASSQEVHRGGYTF.

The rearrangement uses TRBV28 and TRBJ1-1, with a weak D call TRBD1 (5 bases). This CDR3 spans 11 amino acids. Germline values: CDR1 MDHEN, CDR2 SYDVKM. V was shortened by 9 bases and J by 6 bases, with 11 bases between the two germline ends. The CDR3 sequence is CASRGKPEAFF. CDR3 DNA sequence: TGTGCCAGTAGGGGAAAGCCTGAAGCTTTCTTT.

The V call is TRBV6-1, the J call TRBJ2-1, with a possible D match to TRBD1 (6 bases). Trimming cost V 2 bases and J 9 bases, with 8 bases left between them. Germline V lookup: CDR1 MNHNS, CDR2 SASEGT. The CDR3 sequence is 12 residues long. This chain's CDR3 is CASSERGSEQFF. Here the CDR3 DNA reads TGTGCCAGCAGTGAAAGGGGGAGTGAGCAGTTCTTC.

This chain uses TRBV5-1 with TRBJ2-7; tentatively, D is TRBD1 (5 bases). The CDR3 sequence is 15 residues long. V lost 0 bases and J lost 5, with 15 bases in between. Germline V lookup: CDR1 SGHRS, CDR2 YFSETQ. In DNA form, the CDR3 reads TGCGCCAGCAGCTTGGTCCAGGGCCCTGTGAACGAGCAGTACTTC. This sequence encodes CASSLVQGPVNEQYF.

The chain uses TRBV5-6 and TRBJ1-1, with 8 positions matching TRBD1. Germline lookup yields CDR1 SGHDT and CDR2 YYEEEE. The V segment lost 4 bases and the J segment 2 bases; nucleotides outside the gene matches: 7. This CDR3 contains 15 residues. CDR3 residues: CASSRSTGGNTEAFF. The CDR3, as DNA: TGTGCCAGCAGCCGTTCTACAGGGGGTAACACTGAAGCTTTCTTT. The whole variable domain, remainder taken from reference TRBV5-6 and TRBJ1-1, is DAGVTQSPTHLIKTRGQQVTLRCSPKSGHDTVSWYQQALGQGPQFIFQYYEEEERQRGNFPDRFSGHQFPNYSSELNVNALLLGDSALYLCASSRSTGGNTEAFFGQGTRLTVV.

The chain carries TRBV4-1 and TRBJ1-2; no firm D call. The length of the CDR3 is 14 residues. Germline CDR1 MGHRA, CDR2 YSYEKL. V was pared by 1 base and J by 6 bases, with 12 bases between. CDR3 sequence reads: CASSQGTERDGYTF. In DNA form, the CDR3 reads TGCGCCAGCAGCCAAGGGACTGAGCGCGATGGCTACACCTTC.

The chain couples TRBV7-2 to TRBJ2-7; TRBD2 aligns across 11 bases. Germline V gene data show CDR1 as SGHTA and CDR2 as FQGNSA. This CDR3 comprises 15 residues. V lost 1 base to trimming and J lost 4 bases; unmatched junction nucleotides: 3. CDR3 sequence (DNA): TGTGCCAGCAGCTTAGGTAGCGGGGGGGCTTACGAGCAGTACTTC. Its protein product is CASSLGSGGAYEQYF.

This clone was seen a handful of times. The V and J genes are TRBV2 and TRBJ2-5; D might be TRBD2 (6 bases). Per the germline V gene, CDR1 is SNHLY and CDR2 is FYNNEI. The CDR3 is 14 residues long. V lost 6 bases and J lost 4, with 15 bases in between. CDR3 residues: CASRGMVRGETQYF. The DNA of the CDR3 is TGTGCCAGCAGGGGGATGGTGCGGGGAGAGACCCAGTACTTC.

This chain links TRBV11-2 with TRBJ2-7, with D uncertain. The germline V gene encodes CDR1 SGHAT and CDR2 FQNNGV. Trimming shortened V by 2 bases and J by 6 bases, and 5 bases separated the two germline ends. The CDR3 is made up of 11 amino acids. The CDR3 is CASSLNGEQYF. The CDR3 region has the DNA TGTGCCAGCAGCTTAAACGGCGAGCAGTACTTC.

CDR3 bases: TGTGCCAGCAGCTTGCATGGGAACGAGCAGTACTTC. Translated, it gives CASSLHGNEQYF. The chain recombines TRBV11-2 with TRBJ2-7, with no clear D. The CDR3 spans 12 residues. The germline V and J ends were trimmed by 3 bases and 5 bases, with 8 bases remaining between them. Germline V gene lookup returns CDR1 SGHAT and CDR2 FQNNGV.

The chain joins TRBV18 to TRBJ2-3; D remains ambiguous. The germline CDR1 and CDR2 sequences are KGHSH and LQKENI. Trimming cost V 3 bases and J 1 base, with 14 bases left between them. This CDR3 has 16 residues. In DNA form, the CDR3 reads TGTGCCAGCTCACCTATTGGGTCCCGGCGCACAGATACGCAGTATTTT. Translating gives CASSPIGSRRTDTQYF.

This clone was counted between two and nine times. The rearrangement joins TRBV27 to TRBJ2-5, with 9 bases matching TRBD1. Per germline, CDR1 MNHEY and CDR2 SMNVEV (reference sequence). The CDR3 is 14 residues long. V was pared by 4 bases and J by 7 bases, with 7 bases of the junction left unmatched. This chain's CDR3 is CASSSGTGKATQYF. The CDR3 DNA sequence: TGTGCCAGCAGTTCCGGGACAGGGAAGGCGACCCAGTACTTC.

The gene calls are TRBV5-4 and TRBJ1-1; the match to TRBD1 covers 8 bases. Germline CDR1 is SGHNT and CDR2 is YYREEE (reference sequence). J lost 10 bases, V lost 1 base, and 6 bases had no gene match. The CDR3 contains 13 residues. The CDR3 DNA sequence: TGTGCCAGCAGCTTGCCGACAGGGGCTGGAGCTTTCTTT. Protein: CASSLPTGAGAFF.

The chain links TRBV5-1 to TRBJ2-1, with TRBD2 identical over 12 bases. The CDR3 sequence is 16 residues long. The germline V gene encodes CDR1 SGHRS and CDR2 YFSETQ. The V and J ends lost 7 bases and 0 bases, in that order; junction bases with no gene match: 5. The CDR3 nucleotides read TGCGCCAGCTCCTCGACTAGCGGGAGCTCCTACAATGAGCAGTTCTTC. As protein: CASSSTSGSSYNEQFF.

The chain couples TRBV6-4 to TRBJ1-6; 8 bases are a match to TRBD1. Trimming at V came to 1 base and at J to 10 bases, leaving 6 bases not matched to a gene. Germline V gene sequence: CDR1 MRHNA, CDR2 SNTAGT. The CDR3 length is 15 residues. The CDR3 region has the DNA TGTGCCAGCAGTGACTTAGGACAGGGAGTGTCACCCCTCCACTTT. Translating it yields CASSDLGQGVSPLHF.

CDR3 bases: TGTGCCAGCAGACGGGGATATCAGCCCCAGCATTTT. Its protein product is CASRRGYQPQHF. The chain is built from TRBV6-1 and TRBJ1-5; unclear D gene. Germline V gene data show CDR1 as MNHNS and CDR2 as SASEGT. The V end was cut by 6 bases, the J end by 5 bases, with 8 bases between. CDR3 size: 12 residues.

The CDR3 here is CASSSYSNEKLFF. The CDR3, as DNA: TGTGCCAGCAGTTCTTACAGTAATGAAAAACTGTTTTTT. This chain joins TRBV6-6 and TRBJ1-4; D remains ambiguous. Trimming pared 4 bases from V and 4 bases from J, leaving 7 bases between. Per germline, CDR1 MNHNY and CDR2 SVGAGI (reference sequence). The CDR3 runs to 13 residues.

The CDR3 DNA reads TGTGCCAGCCGGATACAGGGGGGAACCTATAATTCACCCCTCCACTTT. Translating it yields CASRIQGGTYNSPLHF. The chain employs TRBV18 and TRBJ1-6, with 8 bases aligning to TRBD1. Germline V gene lookup returns CDR1 KGHSH and CDR2 LQKENI. The CDR3 totals 16 residues. V shed 8 bases, J shed 2 bases, and the junction held 8 bases outside the gene matches.

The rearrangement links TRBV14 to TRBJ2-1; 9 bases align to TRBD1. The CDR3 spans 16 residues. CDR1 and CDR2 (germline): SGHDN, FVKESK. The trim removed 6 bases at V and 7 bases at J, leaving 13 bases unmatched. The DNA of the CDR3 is TGTGCCAGCAGGCCAAACCCCGGGACAGGGCTGAATGAGCAGTTCTTC. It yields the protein CASRPNPGTGLNEQFF. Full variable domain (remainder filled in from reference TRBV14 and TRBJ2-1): EAGVTQFPSHSVIEKGQTVTLRCDPISGHDNLYWYRRVMGKEIKFLLHFVKESKQDESGMPNNRFLAERTGGTYSTLKVQPAELEDSGVYFCASRPNPGTGLNEQFFGPGTRLTVL.